This TCR beta chain was captured in a study of cytomegalovirus exposure and HLA in healthy donors (TCRdb year 2017). Regarding the research as a whole: In an earlier analysis of 550 to 750 of the donors, 250 to 350 Gb of sequence data and 100 million or so unique TCR beta sequences from approximately 180 million T cells were reported. An early release that covered some 630 HLA-typed donors contained approximately 300 gigabases of sequencing data and tens of millions of unique TCR sequences. Of the roughly 400 genotyped donors, 80% to 90% were placed in the genetic ancestry cluster associated with self-reported Caucasian donors. The study aimed to test whether signatures of past pathogen exposure could be identified by cataloging public T cell receptors. The study used immunosequencing to profile the T cell repertoires of approximately 630 subjects and linked those repertoires to cytomegalovirus serostatus. In addition to the first cohort of 666 subjects, a separate validation cohort of under 150 different subjects was used. High-throughput TCR immunosequencing, statistical association of individual TCRs with disease status, and machine learning were combined to predict cytomegalovirus infection status. A later analysis re-analyzed previously published TCR beta repertoires from about 730 donors and added high-resolution HLA genotyping to study TCR occurrence patterns. Rather than using new phenotypic data, the later analysis identified candidate immune exposures from TCR beta sequences and from how often those sequences occurred across donors. An earlier analysis of around 640 of the donors used high-throughput TCR beta sequencing to judge whether each TCR beta V gene segment behaved as functional or pseudogenic. Alongside the repertoire data, information on donor age, sex, ethnicity and CMV serostatus was compiled. Genome-wide SNP genotypes for about 65% of the roughly 670 donors were used in a later genetic analysis, which treated that subset as a discovery cohort. All discovery cohort repertoires had been generated on a single sequencing platform. Class I and class II HLA loci were covered by the typing at four-digit resolution. The number of donors typed differed by locus, with about 629-630 for A, B, C, DRB1 and DQB1, roughly 550 for DQA1, 606 for DPA1, and around 450 for DPB1. Roughly five DR-DQ haplotypes were handled as single units for association and clustering, since linkage in the cohort was strong. Across approximately 400 genotyped donors of the cohort, an average of approximately 240,000 unique TCR beta nucleotide sequences per donor were sequenced, and 15% to 20% of those sequences were non-productive. Findings and caveats that apply to the study as a whole: According to a later analysis, most CMV-associated TCR beta chains appeared to be HLA-restricted, and the HLA associations seemed to be driven largely by CMV exposure. While some public TCRs were present in many individuals, most TCR sequences turned up only very rarely across donors. Presence/absence analyses assumed roughly uniform sequencing depth across donors, an assumption that may not hold. In a later analysis, TCR association rates were found to vary across HLA loci, with the most associated TCRs seen for DRB1 alleles and the fewest for HLA-C alleles. A total of 164 TCR beta chains were listed by the study as associated with cytomegalovirus. A later analysis found that HLA-associated TCR beta chains were more clonally expanded and had lower generation probabilities than equally common non-associated chains. HLA typing was unavailable for some donors at each locus, so association tests used only the typed subset. Compared with the approximately 600-donor mean, donors in an Asian-associated ancestry cluster had fewer N-insertions in productive TCRs, according to a later genetic analysis. A later analysis associated about 16,000 TCR beta sequences with specific HLA alleles at a false discovery rate of 0.05. A further reported finding was that TCR beta sequences accurately predicted the HLA-A and HLA-B alleles for most subjects in the first cohort. Some IMGT-functional V segments, including TRBV6-2 and TRBV6-3, could not be told apart with the 87-base-pair reads, so those segments were excluded. According to a later analysis, parvovirus B19, influenza, CMV and Epstein-Barr virus appeared linked to several top co-occurrence clusters. V-gene and J-gene trimming of TCR beta chains was associated with a missense DCLRE1C variant in a later genetic analysis, and the association was replicated in an independent cohort. Three of the identified cytomegalovirus-associated TCR beta chains were confirmed in vitro to be specific for cytomegalovirus antigens. The authors suggested that the approach could potentially be extended to other disease states and immunological phenotypes. The only immune exposure information available for the cohort was CMV serostatus. The classifier was reported to diagnose cytomegalovirus status with high specificity and sensitivity in both the original and validation cohorts. Roughly 15 rarely observed V segments, including chromosome 9 orphons, were excluded from the earlier analysis of a few hundred of the donors because counts were too low. The sequencing pipeline was judged likely to have produced a cluster of highly shared sequence variants as a technical artifact. In an earlier analysis of 587 of the donors, most TCR beta V segments appeared in productive rearrangements about 87% or about 30% of the time, broadly matching IMGT annotations. This cohort had only TCR beta chains sequenced, and the lack of alpha or paired-chain data limited which features could be detected. When HLA alleles, especially DR and DQ, strongly co-occurred, attributing TCR associations to individual alleles was difficult. Correlated functional status among segregating V segments might be attributable to linkage disequilibrium, but an unknown experimental factor could not be ruled out.

The count of this clone is one. It lacks a known antigen. No clone much larger than this one lies a single base away; base qualities are absent. The cohort comprised 550 to 700 healthy bone marrow donors. Cohort members were all nominally healthy when sampled, although unrecorded immune exposures were likely present. The donor tested CMV seronegative and was one of the 352 seronegative cohort members. A peripheral blood sample was collected from each donor, and TCR beta sequencing was performed on peripheral blood mononuclear cells. Genomic DNA extraction from the blood cell samples was performed with the Qiagen DNeasy Blood Extraction Kit. Library generation was performed with the immunoSEQ multiplex PCR assay. The multiplex PCR relied on a mix of 60 forward primers for TCR Vbeta segments and 13 reverse primers for TCR Jbeta segments. Amplification of the CDR3 region of rearranged TCR beta genes was performed with a multiplex PCR assay on genomic DNA. The amplified TCR beta libraries were sequenced on the Illumina HiSeq System as 87-base-pair reads. In the original analysis: A later analysis tallied approximately 87 million unique TCR beta chains across the 610 or so repertoires, and some 10 million of those chains were shared by two or more donors. Raw reads were error-corrected and collapsed into unique sequences with a nearest-neighbor algorithm that merged closely related sequences to remove PCR and sequencing errors. To assign V, D and J gene segments, CDR3 sequences were aligned to IMGT reference sequences. For a sequence to be retained, a match of at least six nucleotides was required to both a V gene segment and a J gene segment. A rearrangement counted as productive if the CDR3 had no stop codons and remained in frame with V and J, and every other rearrangement counted as non-productive. CDR3 was defined according to IMGT convention as the region running from the second conserved V-encoded cysteine to the conserved J-encoded phenylalanine. Sequences without an unambiguous match to a single V gene segment were excluded from the earlier analysis of about 640 of the donors. In an earlier analysis of approximately 500 of the donors, a V segment was called functional when productive rearrangements were above 56.7%, and segregating when the standard deviation between donors exceeded 5%. A statistical classification framework was developed to diagnose cytomegalovirus status using the catalog of TCR beta chain sequences. In a later analysis, TCR nucleotide sequences were compared against IMGT/GENE-DB human TR gene sequences so that V and J genes could be assigned. The TCRdist pipeline was used in a later analysis to assign CDR3 sequences and most-parsimonious VDJ recombination scenarios. In a later analysis, every TCR beta chain was defined by the combination of its CDR3 amino acid sequence and its V-gene family, and reads without a unique V-gene family were dropped. A later analysis removed several hundred highly shared, low-generation-probability nucleotide sequences to deal with suspected cross-contamination and a sequencing artifact. For each public chain, a later analysis derived a clonal expansion index from normalized ranks of inferred template counts within each repertoire. In a later analysis, generation probabilities were computed using a VDJ recombination model fitted to out-of-frame rearrangements, and the results were checked against IGoR. In a later analysis, hypergeometric tests were used to score TCR-TCR, TCR-HLA and TCR-CMV co-occurrence, with a repertoire-size bias correction applied to TCR pairs. A later analysis estimated false discovery rates by permuting HLA or CMV assignments 20 times. A later analysis grouped co-occurring TCRs with DBSCAN, adding TCRdist sequence similarity when clustering within HLA-allele-positive subsets. For co-occurrence clustering, repertoires with fewer than 30,000 or more than 120,000 public chains were excluded, along with four or five repertoires with anomalous nucleotide sharing. TCRdb limited this immuneACCESS table to in-frame rearrangements with V and J called. A share of clones is missing; checked studies link under half to unresolved V genes, and the rest is unexplained. V, J and clone size derive from that table, while D and trimming were established from the DNA sequence. For this sample the table gives about 120,000 clones, of which around three quarters were detected only once. The top ten clonotypes cover 2% to 3% of the sample.

Taken from the germline V gene, the CDR1 and CDR2 loops are SGHAT and FQNNGV. From its cysteine to its phenylalanine, the CDR3 spans 16 amino acids. CDR3 DNA is the only sequence kept; it has 48 bases, read in frame from the first base. The junction shows trimming of 2 bases on V and 10 bases on J, and the gene matches do not reach 10 bases of it. The TCR sequence derives from a female donor in good health and CMV-seronegative. Sequencing was performed on PBMCs. The V gene is TRBV11-2 and the J gene is TRBJ2-2; 10 bases in the middle match TRBD2. The DNA is TGTGCCAGCAGCTTAAGACTAGCGGGTGTGGGCACGGAGCTGTTTTTT. Its protein product is CASSLRLAGVGTELFF. The reference TRBV11-2 and TRBJ2-2 proteins fill in what lies around the CDR3, so the full variable domain reads EAGVAQSPRYKIIEKRQSVAFWCNPISGHATLYWYQQILGQGPKLLIQFQNNGVVDDSQLPKDRFSAERLKGVDSTLKIQPAKLEDSAVYLCASSLRLAGVGTELFFGEGSRLTVL.